The rows below give T cell receptor beta chains drawn from one sample of a study of blood T cell repertoires in COVID-19. Here immunoSEQ multiplex PCR was the method, and the copy in TCRdb shows in-frame clones only, minus some. The table has about 440,000 clones, around 91% seen once. The material sequenced was PBMCs or T cells enriched from blood (not recorded which). Receptors originate from a man in his late teens or twenties who had recovered from COVID-19. The CDR3 runs from the conserved cysteine through the conserved F or W. D genes are given only for firm matches. Size tells how often a clone was seen (once, few, many) or the class of an expanded clone, and some rows leave it out.

DNA,CDR3,V,D,size,J
TGTGCCAGCAGCTTAGGGACAGGGTACTTCGCAAAACTGTTTTTT,CASSLGTGYFAKLFF,TRBV7-9,TRBD1,.,TRBJ1-4
TGCGCCAGCACCCCAGGACAGTTAGGCACTGAAGCTTTCTTT,CASTPGQLGTEAFF,TRBV5-1,.,.,TRBJ1-1
TGTGCCAGCAGCCAGGATCCTGACGCCAATGAGCAGTTCTTC,CASSQDPDANEQFF,TRBV9,.,.,TRBJ2-1
TGCGCCAGCAGCTTAGCGAGATTCGGGGAGACCCAGTACTTC,CASSLARFGETQYF,TRBV5-1,.,.,TRBJ2-5
TGTGCCAGCAGCCTCCCAGAAAATCAGCCCCAGCATTTT,CASSLPENQPQHF,TRBV3-1/TRBV3-2,.,.,TRBJ1-5
TGTGCCAGCAGTTCCGGACTAGCGGGCTGGTATTTT,CASSSGLAGWYF,TRBV27,TRBD2,.,TRBJ2-3
TGCGCCAGCAGTGAGACCCGGACTAGCGGGAGGGCCGAGCAGTACTTC,CASSETRTSGRAEQYF,TRBV10-1,TRBD2,few,TRBJ2-7
TGCGCCAGCAGCTTGGAATGGCGCGGGGAAGAGACCCAGTACTTC,CASSLEWRGEETQYF,TRBV5-1,.,.,TRBJ2-5
TGCAGTGCTAGTGCTACGAGGTTGTACTTC,CSASATRLYF,TRBV20-1,.,.,TRBJ2-7
TGTGCCAGCAGACAAAAGGGACAGTTGAATTCACCCCTCCACTTT,CASRQKGQLNSPLHF,TRBV7-9,TRBD1,.,TRBJ1-6
TGCGCCAGCAGCTTGGATCCGGGAGCACGTGGATATGGCTACACCTTC,CASSLDPGARGYGYTF,TRBV5-1,.,.,TRBJ1-2
TGTGCCAGCAGCTTAGGGAGGGGTGGAAACACCATATATTTT,CASSLGRGGNTIYF,TRBV7-2,.,few,TRBJ1-3
TGTGCCAGTAGTATAACGGGAGGGGCCAACGTCCTGACTTTC,CASSITGGANVLTF,TRBV19,.,once,TRBJ2-6
TGCAGCGTTGAGAGGGACTCTGGAAACACCATATATTTT,CSVERDSGNTIYF,TRBV29-1,.,.,TRBJ1-3
TGTGCCAGTAGTCCTAGGTACCTCAATCAGCCCCAGCATTTT,CASSPRYLNQPQHF,TRBV19,.,.,TRBJ1-5
TGTGCCAGCAGTCGACGACAGGGAGATACGCAGTATTTT,CASSRRQGDTQYF,TRBV6-5,TRBD1,.,TRBJ2-3
TGTGCCAGCAGCCCACCGGACACTTCCCGGGAGACCCAGTACTTC,CASSPPDTSRETQYF,TRBV7-9,.,.,TRBJ2-5
TGTGCCAGCAGCCAAGACACAGTCACCGGGGAGCTGTTTTTT,CASSQDTVTGELFF,TRBV3-1/TRBV3-2,.,.,TRBJ2-2
TGTGCCAGCAGCTCCGGGAACCCCTACGAGCAGTACTTC,CASSSGNPYEQYF,TRBV3-1/TRBV3-2,.,.,TRBJ2-7
TGTGCCAGCAGCCAAGCGGGGGGGCCGCCATACGAGCAGTACTTC,CASSQAGGPPYEQYF,TRBV4-2,TRBD2,.,TRBJ2-7
TGTGCCAGCAGCTTTTCAACCGGGGGTACCGGGGAGCTGTTTTTT,CASSFSTGGTGELFF,TRBV7-3,.,.,TRBJ2-2
TGTGCCAGCAGTCTCAGGATCGTAAACACTGAAGCTTTCTTT,CASSLRIVNTEAFF,TRBV6-5,.,.,TRBJ1-1
TGTGCCACCAGCAGAGATGAGGCGTTGGGGAGCCCCAACTACAATGAGCAGTTCTTC,CATSRDEALGSPNYNEQFF,TRBV15,.,.,TRBJ2-1
TGTGCCAGCAGCTTCGATGAGCAGTTCTTC,CASSFDEQFF,TRBV21-1,.,.,TRBJ2-1
TGTGCCAGCAAGCAGGGCCCTAGCAATCAGCCCCAGCATTTT,CASKQGPSNQPQHF,TRBV7-8,.,few,TRBJ1-5
TGTGCCAGCTCACCTACAGGGCTCGAGCAGTACTTC,CASSPTGLEQYF,TRBV18,.,.,TRBJ2-7
TGTGCCAGCAGCGCTGTTTGGAACGGGGGAAAAGTAATCGAAAAACTGTTTTTT,CASSAVWNGGKVIEKLFF,TRBV14,.,.,TRBJ1-4
TGTGCCAGCAGCCAAGCTTGGGCCTACTCTGGAAACACCATATATTTT,CASSQAWAYSGNTIYF,TRBV3-1/TRBV3-2,.,.,TRBJ1-3
TGTGCCAGCAGTTCCAGGCCCCCCCAAGAGACCCAGTACTTC,CASSSRPPQETQYF,TRBV28,.,once,TRBJ2-5
TGTGCCAGCAGCTCGTTGCCCGGGGGGTTATATGGCTACACCTTC,CASSSLPGGLYGYTF,TRBV5-5,.,.,TRBJ1-2
TGTGCCAGTAGTGCAGGGGACAGTCCTGCCCTGAATTCACCCCTCCACTTT,CASSAGDSPALNSPLHF,TRBV19,TRBD1,once,TRBJ1-6
TGTGCCAGCAGCTTTTTTGGGCTCAACACTGAAGCTTTCTTT,CASSFFGLNTEAFF,TRBV11-1,.,.,TRBJ1-1
TGTGCCAGCAGCGGAAGACAGGGGGCGCGTGGCTACACCTTC,CASSGRQGARGYTF,TRBV9,TRBD1,.,TRBJ1-2
TGTGCCAGTAGTTACAGGGGGACCGGGGAGCTGTTTTTT,CASSYRGTGELFF,TRBV19,TRBD1,.,TRBJ2-2
TGTGCCAGCAGTTACGGTAACAATCAGCCCCAGCATTTT,CASSYGNNQPQHF,TRBV28,.,.,TRBJ1-5
TGCAGCGTTGAAGGCCACCCAGGGATTTACAATGAGCAGTTCTTC,CSVEGHPGIYNEQFF,TRBV29-1,.,.,TRBJ2-1
TGTGCCAGCAGCTTCGCCCCGGGACAGGTGAAAAACATTCAGTACTTC,CASSFAPGQVKNIQYF,TRBV5-5,TRBD1,.,TRBJ2-4
TGTGCCACCAGTGATGCGGGGCGGTATGGCTACACCTTC,CATSDAGRYGYTF,TRBV24-1,.,.,TRBJ1-2
TGTGCCAGCTCAACCGACATCAGTCCCTACAATGAGCAGTTCTTC,CASSTDISPYNEQFF,TRBV18,.,once,TRBJ2-1
TGTGCCAGCTCACCACTAGGACAGGGGACGGCTGAAGCTTTCTTT,CASSPLGQGTAEAFF,TRBV18,TRBD1,once,TRBJ1-1